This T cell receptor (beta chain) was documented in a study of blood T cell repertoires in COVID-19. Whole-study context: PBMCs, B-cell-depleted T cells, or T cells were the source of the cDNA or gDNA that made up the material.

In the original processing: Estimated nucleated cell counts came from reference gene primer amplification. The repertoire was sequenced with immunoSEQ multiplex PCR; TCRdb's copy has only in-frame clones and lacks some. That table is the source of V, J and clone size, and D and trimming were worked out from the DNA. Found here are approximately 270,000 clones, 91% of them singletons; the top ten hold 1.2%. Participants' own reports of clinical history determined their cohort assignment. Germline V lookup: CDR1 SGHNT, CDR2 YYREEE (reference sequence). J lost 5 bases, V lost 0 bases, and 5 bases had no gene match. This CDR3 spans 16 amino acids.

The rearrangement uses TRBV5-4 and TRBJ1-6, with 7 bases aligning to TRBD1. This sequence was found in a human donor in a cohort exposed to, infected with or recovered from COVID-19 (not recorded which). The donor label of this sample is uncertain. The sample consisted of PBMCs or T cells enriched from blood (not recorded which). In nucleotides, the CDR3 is TGTGCCAGCAGCTTGGGACCGCAGGGGGATAATTCACCCCTCCACTTT. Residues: CASSLGPQGDNSPLHF.